The entry below describes one TCR beta chain. This entry belongs to a study of blood T cell repertoires in COVID-19. Study-level information: There were acute and convalescent COVID-19 samples, and they came from the United States, Italy and Spain. Nucleic acid was either cDNA or gDNA, and it came from T cells, B-cell-depleted T cells, or PBMCs.

Methods used by the authors: Researchers report that nucleated cell counts were estimated from reference gene primer amplification. The table came from immunoSEQ multiplex PCR; TCRdb's copy has only in-frame clones and leaves some out. Clonal size and the V and J genes are those of that table, whereas D and trimming came from the DNA. Of 15,000 to 20,000 clones in the sample, about nine tenths were seen once. The V end was cut by 6 bases, the J end by 1 base, with 9 bases between. The CDR3 has 13 amino acids. The germline V gene encodes CDR1 KGHSH and CDR2 LQKENI. The TCR originated in a human donor with active COVID-19. The donor label of this sample is uncertain. This chain joins TRBV18 and TRBJ1-1; perhaps TRBD1 as D (5 bases). Input material: peripheral blood. CDR3 coding DNA: TGTGCCAGCTCGGGGGGGACGAACACTGAAGCTTTCTTT. This translates into CASSGGTNTEAFF.